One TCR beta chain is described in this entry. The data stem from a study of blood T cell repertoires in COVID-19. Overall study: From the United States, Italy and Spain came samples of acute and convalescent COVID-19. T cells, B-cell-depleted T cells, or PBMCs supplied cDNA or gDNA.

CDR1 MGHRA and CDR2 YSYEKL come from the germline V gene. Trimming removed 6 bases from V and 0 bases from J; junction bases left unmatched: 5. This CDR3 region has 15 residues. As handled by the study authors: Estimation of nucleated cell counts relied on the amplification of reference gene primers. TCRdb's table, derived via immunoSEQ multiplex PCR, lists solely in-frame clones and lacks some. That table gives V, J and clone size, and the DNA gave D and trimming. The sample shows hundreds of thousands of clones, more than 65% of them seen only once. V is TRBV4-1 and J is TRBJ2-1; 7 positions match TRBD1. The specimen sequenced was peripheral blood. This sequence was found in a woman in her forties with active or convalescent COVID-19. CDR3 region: CASRPRDSSYNEQFF. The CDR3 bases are TGCGCCAGCAGACCCCGGGACAGCTCCTACAATGAGCAGTTCTTC.